Here is one T cell receptor (beta chain) with its context. Its specificity is not known. For the second PCR, which ran for about 6 to 11 cycles, a sample-barcoded 5' primer and a J-beta primer mix were used. TCRdb reprocessed the 5' RACE reads with MiXCR, giving one entry per CDR3 protein. The sample carries 700,000 or so distinct CDR3 sequences, around two fifths recorded once. The data were taken from a study of blood T cells in healthy people across ages. The authors isolated at least 6 million PBMCs per sample. The CDR3 length is 15 residues. The V gene lost 4 bases and the J gene lost 7 bases, with 19 bases spanning the gap. The germline CDR1 and CDR2 sequences are MDHEN and SYDVKM. Notes on the study in general: TCR beta diversity was tightly associated with the proportion of naive T cells.

What was sequenced was blood. The clonotype was recovered from a man older than 75 in good health. The chain employs TRBV28 and TRBJ1-1; TRBD1 is a possible D gene (6 bases). Here the CDR3 reads CASSSQHGQQDEAFF. Here the CDR3 DNA reads TGTGCCAGCAGTTCCCAACACGGACAGCAAGATGAAGCTTTCTTT.